Below, 9 T cell receptor beta chains from the same sample are listed, as sequenced in a study of PD-1 blockade in mismatch repair-deficient tumors. Some clones are missing from TCRdb's copy, which holds only in-frame ones; the method was immunoSEQ multiplex PCR. The repertoire holds 8,500 to 9,500 clones, with 85% to 90% as singletons. Sample: PBMCs, taken less than 47 weeks after starting pembrolizumab. All receptors derive from an adult with mismatch repair-deficient cancer.

The rearrangement uses TRBV14 and TRBJ1-2; no reliable D call. Germline assignment: CDR1 SGHDN and CDR2 FVKESK. CDR3 length equals 16 residues. Trimming took 1 base from V and 5 from J, leaving 17 bases between them. CDR3 DNA: TGTGCCAGCAGCCAAGTTGATGCGAGGGAAGGTTATGGCTACACCTTC. Its translation: CASSQVDAREGYGYTF.

V gene TRBV2 combines with J gene TRBJ2-7; 11 positions match TRBD2. Trimming took 1 base from V and 5 from J; bases not matched to a gene: 7. Germline loops: CDR1 SNHLY, CDR2 FYNNEI. The CDR3 contains 16 residues. This chain's CDR3 is CASSEGSGRAWNEQYF. CDR3 nucleotides: TGTGCCAGCAGTGAAGGTAGCGGGAGGGCCTGGAACGAGCAGTACTTC.

The V gene is TRBV11-2, the J gene TRBJ2-1, with D tentatively TRBD2 (6 bases). The CDR3 length is 14 residues. V was clipped by 5 bases and J by 0 bases, with 8 bases between them. Looked up from germline, CDR1 is SGHAT and CDR2 is FQNNGV. CDR3 sequence (DNA): TGTGCCAGCAGCCCCGGGGGCTCCTACAATGAGCAGTTCTTC. This encodes CASSPGGSYNEQFF.

The chain is built from TRBV28 and TRBJ2-1; D gene uncertain. Trimming took 6 bases from V and 1 from J, leaving 7 bases between them. Looked up from germline, CDR1 is MDHEN and CDR2 is SYDVKM. The CDR3 length is 13 residues. The CDR3 region is CASRPSSYNEQFF. Here the CDR3 DNA reads TGTGCCAGCAGACCGAGTTCCTACAATGAGCAGTTCTTC.

The chain combines TRBV5-6 with TRBJ2-1; a possible D gene is TRBD2 (6 bases). Germline CDR1 reads SGHDT; CDR2 reads YYEEEE. V was shortened by 0 bases and J by 0 bases, with 13 bases between the two germline ends. The CDR3 is 17 amino acids. In DNA, the CDR3 is TGTGCCAGCAGCTTGGCCGGGGGAGCGAGCTCCTACAATGAGCAGTTCTTC. It encodes CASSLAGGASSYNEQFF. Complete variable domain (other parts from reference TRBV5-6 and TRBJ2-1): DAGVTQSPTHLIKTRGQQVTLRCSPKSGHDTVSWYQQALGQGPQFIFQYYEEEERQRGNFPDRFSGHQFPNYSSELNVNALLLGDSALYLCASSLAGGASSYNEQFFGPGTRLTVL.

This chain connects TRBV4-1 to TRBJ2-1, with 7 bases aligning to TRBD2. The CDR3 is made up of 15 amino acids. The J segment lost 1 base and the V segment lost 5 bases, leaving 5 bases of the junction unmatched. The germline V gene encodes CDR1 MGHRA and CDR2 YSYEKL. As DNA, the CDR3 is TGCGCCAGCAGCGCTCTAGCGGTTTCCTACAATGAGCAGTTCTTC. Amino acid sequence: CASSALAVSYNEQFF.

V is TRBV27 and J is TRBJ1-2, with D perhaps TRBD1 (6 bases). Between the trimmed V and J ends, which lost 6 bases and 7 bases, there was a span of 15 bases. The CDR3 length is 13 residues. Germline CDR1 MNHEY, CDR2 SMNVEV (reference sequence). CDR3 loop: CASRYTVQGGYTF. CDR3 nucleotides: TGTGCCAGCAGATATACAGTACAGGGTGGCTACACCTTC.

The chain carries TRBV25-1 and TRBJ1-2, with no clear D. Trimming took off 4 bases at V and 1 base at J, with 10 bases between the two ends. Germline lookup yields CDR1 MGHDK and CDR2 SYGVNS. The CDR3 sequence is 14 residues long. The DNA for the CDR3 is TGTGCCAGCAGTGGAATCGCTAATAACTATGGCTACACCTTC. This gives the protein CASSGIANNYGYTF.

The chain has TRBV19 and TRBJ2-3; D unclear. CDR1 LNHDA and CDR2 SQIVND come from the germline V gene (reference sequence). V lost 4 bases, J lost 0 bases, and 11 bases lay in between. CDR3 length: 15 residues. Written as DNA, the CDR3 is TGTGCCAGTAGTACCTACAGAAAAAGCACAGATACGCAGTATTTT. It encodes CASSTYRKSTDTQYF.